This entry lists 28 T cell receptor beta chains sequenced from one sample in a study of T-cell reconstitution after alpha-beta-depleted transplantation in children. Unique molecular identifiers were used in preparing the TCRbeta library. Each CDR3 protein is one row after TCRdb ran MiXCR on the PCR reads. In the table there are 200,000 or so distinct CDR3 sequences, 6.3% of which are singletons. The starting material was PBMCs, obtained before TCRalphabeta/CD19-depleted stem cell transplant. These receptors were collected from a girl under three years old with combined immunodeficiency, due to receive a stem cell transplant.

Comments on this clonotype: A junction boundary mismatches the germline segment, possibly from a read error. V usage is TRBV3-1 and J usage is TRBJ2-1; D tentatively reads TRBD1 or TRBD2 (6 bases each). The CDR3 spans 16 residues. Looked up from germline, CDR1 is LGHDT and CDR2 is YNNKEL (reference sequence). The CDR3, as DNA: TGTGCCACCAGCCAAGATCCCGGGGGCCTATACAATGAGCAGTTCTTC. Amino acid sequence: CATSQDPGGLYNEQFF.

This clonotype has ten or more counts. J is TRBJ1-2 and V is TRBV27, with 9 positions matching TRBD1. CDR1 is MNHEY, CDR2 SMNVEV, per germline (reference sequence). V dropped 3 bases and J dropped 2; count of bases not matched to a gene: 7. The CDR3 extends over 16 amino acids. In DNA form, the CDR3 reads TGTGCCAGCAGTTTTTCTACCGGGACAGGGAACTATGGCTACACCTTC. It yields the protein CASSFSTGTGNYGYTF.

Here the CDR3 reads CARQRASSDNEQFF. Written as DNA, the CDR3 is TGTGCCAGGCAGCGGGCATCTTCTGACAATGAGCAGTTCTTC. This sequence joins TRBV2 and TRBJ2-1; D perhaps matches TRBD2 (6 bases). CDR3 size: 14 residues. Germline V CDR1 and CDR2: SNHLY, FYNNEI. Trimming removed 9 bases from V and 5 bases from J, with 17 bases in between. Using reference TRBV2 and TRBJ2-1 for the parts outside the CDR3, the full variable domain is EPEVTQTPSHQVTQMGQEVILRCVPISNHLYFYWYRQILGQKVEFLVSFYNNEISEKSEIFDDQFSVERPDGSNFTLKIRSTKLEDSAMYFCARQRASSDNEQFFGPGTRLTVL.

This clonotype was counted many times. The chain couples TRBV28 to TRBJ2-7; no clear D. The germline V gene has CDR1 MDHEN and CDR2 SYDVKM. V dropped 3 bases and J dropped 5 bases, with 2 bases sitting between them. This CDR3 region has 10 residues. The CDR3: CASSFDEQYF. The DNA of the CDR3 is TGTGCCAGCAGTTTTGACGAGCAGTACTTC.

This clonotype has ten or more counts. The chain couples TRBV27 to TRBJ2-7, with 7 bases that match TRBD2. Germline-derived CDR1 and CDR2 are MNHEY and SMNVEV (reference sequence). This CDR3 has 13 residues. V lost 4 bases to trimming and J lost 2 bases; unmatched junction nucleotides: 2. This CDR3 reads CASSYGRPYEQYF. For the CDR3, the DNA is TGTGCCAGCAGTTACGGGAGGCCCTACGAGCAGTACTTC.

Of note for this clonotype: With a much larger clone just one base away, this may be a read error. This sequence joins TRBV12-3 or TRBV12-4 and TRBJ1-2; the D gene is possibly TRBD1 (5 bases). V lost 4 bases and J 6 bases, leaving 15 bases between the germline ends. CDR3 length: 14 residues. In nucleotides, the CDR3 is TGTGCCAGCAGTTACCTAGTACGGGGCCATGGCTACACCTTC. Protein sequence: CASSYLVRGHGYTF.

Only a few counts were recorded for this clonotype. The CDR3 bases are TGTGCCAGCAGACGTGGACAGGCCTATGGCTACACCTTC. It translates to CASRRGQAYGYTF. This chain links TRBV7-9 with TRBJ1-2; 7 bases line up with TRBD1. Looked up from germline, CDR1 is SEHNR and CDR2 is FQNEAQ (reference sequence). This CDR3 is built from 13 residues. J was trimmed by 4 bases and V by 6 bases; bases with no gene match: 5.

This clonotype has at least ten counts. The gene calls are TRBV5-1 and TRBJ2-2, with a possible D match to TRBD1 (5 bases). V lost 5 bases, J lost 7 bases, and 9 bases lay in between. CDR1 is SGHRS and CDR2 is YFSETQ in the germline V gene. This CDR3 has 12 residues. For the CDR3, the DNA is TGCGCCAGCAGGGGGCCCAGCGGGGAGCTGTTTTTT. Amino acid sequence: CASRGPSGELFF.

A remark on this clonotype: This may come from a read error, since a much larger clone is one base off. The chain employs TRBV7-9 and TRBJ2-7; no clear D gene. Germline V gives CDR1 SEHNR, CDR2 FQNEAQ (reference sequence). The CDR3 has 15 amino acids. Trimming stripped 4 bases from V and 0 bases from J, with 13 bases between. CDR3 in amino acids: CASSSGPKSSYEQYF. The DNA for the CDR3 is TGTGCCAGCAGCTCAGGTCCTAAGAGCTCCTACGAGCAGTACTTC.

This clonotype was found many times. This chain uses TRBV20-1 with TRBJ2-3; a weak D match, TRBD1 (5 bases). The J call may be mistaken, given a closer DNA end match to TRBJ1-5. The CDR3 covers 17 residues. In germline, CDR1 is DFQATT, CDR2 SNEGSKA (reference sequence). DNA for the CDR3: TGCAGTGCTAACGGCCCGGGGCCAAGTTTGGGCACAGATACGCAGCATTTT. This translates into CSANGPGPSLGTDTQHF.

This clonotype occurred many times. The genes are TRBV29-1 and TRBJ1-2, with D uncertain. The CDR3 spans 13 residues. The germline gives CDR1 SQVTM, CDR2 ANQGSEA. Deletions cut 0 bases from V and 4 bases from J, with 9 bases between. The CDR3 is CSVEDPRGYGYTF. The CDR3 DNA sequence: TGCAGCGTTGAAGACCCCCGGGGCTATGGCTACACCTTC.

The table lists this clonotype with many counts. This chain joins TRBV5-1 and TRBJ2-3, with 8 bases fitting TRBD2. This CDR3 contains 16 residues. V gave up 0 bases and J gave up 0 bases; unmatched junction bases: 3. Germline lookup yields CDR1 SGHRS and CDR2 YFSETQ. CDR3 sequence reads: CASSLVRGGSTDTQYF. Written as DNA, the CDR3 is TGCGCCAGCAGCTTGGTCCGGGGGGGCAGCACAGATACGCAGTATTTT.

The chain couples TRBV19 to TRBJ2-2; D remains unclear. Trimming cost V 5 bases and J 6 bases, with 19 bases left between them. Germline V gene sequence: CDR1 LNHDA, CDR2 SQIVND (reference sequence). The CDR3 length is 16 residues. This chain's CDR3 is CASSPEAAGYSGELFF. Here the CDR3 DNA reads TGTGCCAGTAGTCCTGAGGCGGCAGGCTACTCCGGGGAGCTGTTTTTT.

This clonotype was recorded many times. This chain connects TRBV20-1 to TRBJ2-7; 12 bases fit TRBD2. The CDR3 runs to 18 residues. Germline V gene data show CDR1 as DFQATT and CDR2 as SNEGSKA (reference sequence). V shed 0 bases and J 4 bases; nucleotides not matched to a gene: 13. The CDR3 DNA follows: TGCAGTGCTAGAGATCTCGGGCTAGCGGGGGGGCTAAGTTACGAGCAGTACTTC. Amino acids: CSARDLGLAGGLSYEQYF.

This chain connects TRBV10-3 to TRBJ1-1, with a tentative D call TRBD1 (5 bases). Trimming removed 8 bases at V and 1 base at J, with 11 bases between. The CDR3 consists of 13 residues. The germline V gene has CDR1 ENHRY and CDR2 SYGVKD. CDR3: CAIGTVGNTEAFF. CDR3 DNA sequence: TGTGCCATCGGGACGGTAGGGAACACTGAAGCTTTCTTT.

This clonotype was detected ten times or more. The chain has TRBV12-3 or TRBV12-4 and TRBJ2-3; no clear D. The CDR3 covers 18 residues. V was trimmed by 3 bases and J by 3 bases, leaving 22 bases between them. CDR3 region: CASSFRYDLAVVTDTQYF. The CDR3 bases are TGTGCCAGCAGTTTCAGATATGACCTGGCGGTAGTGACAGATACGCAGTATTTT.

There are many counts of this clonotype. The chain recombines TRBV20-1 with TRBJ2-1; D ambiguous. Trimming took 5 bases from V and 5 from J, leaving 10 bases between them. Looked up from germline, CDR1 is DFQATT and CDR2 is SNEGSKA (reference sequence). The CDR3 runs to 12 residues. CDR3 sequence reads: CSALGGNNEQFF. In nucleotides, the CDR3 is TGCAGTGCTCTAGGCGGAAACAATGAGCAGTTCTTC.

This clonotype occurred many times. The chain recombines TRBV7-6 with TRBJ2-1; D is undetermined. The germline V gene has CDR1 SGHVS and CDR2 FNYEAQ. The CDR3 loop spans 13 amino acids. V was trimmed by 4 bases and J by 7 bases, leaving 11 bases between them. The CDR3 loop reads CASSSSMLNEQFF. In DNA, the CDR3 is TGTGCCAGCAGCTCCTCTATGTTAAATGAGCAGTTCTTC.

There are many counts of this clonotype. This chain links TRBV28 with TRBJ2-1, with D unclear. CDR1 is MDHEN and CDR2 is SYDVKM in the germline V gene. V was pared by 4 bases and J by 0 bases, with 7 bases between. This CDR3 is 14 amino acids long. This chain's CDR3 is CASSSDSSYNEQFF. In DNA form, the CDR3 reads TGTGCCAGCAGTTCGGATAGCTCCTACAATGAGCAGTTCTTC.

The table lists this clonotype with many counts. The chain carries TRBV6-6 and TRBJ2-1; D call uncertain. This CDR3 spans 12 amino acids. Per germline, CDR1 MNHNY and CDR2 SVGAGI (reference sequence). Deletions cut 1 base from V and 7 bases from J, with 5 bases between. CDR3 protein: CASSYYSNEQFF. CDR3 in DNA: TGTGCCAGCAGTTACTATAGTAATGAGCAGTTCTTC.

This clonotype occurred many times. This chain connects TRBV4-1 to TRBJ2-7; no reliable D call. The CDR3 runs 13 residues. V was cut by 1 base and J by 3 bases, with 7 bases left in between. Germline CDR1 is MGHRA and CDR2 is YSYEKL. The CDR3 nucleotides read TGCGCCAGCAGCCAAGCTCACAACTACGAGCAGTACTTC. Amino acid sequence: CASSQAHNYEQYF.

Worth noting for this clonotype: This may be a read error: a much more frequent sequence differs by one nucleotide. This sequence joins TRBV7-9 and TRBJ2-7, with D unresolved. This CDR3 has 13 residues. CDR1 and CDR2 from the germline V gene are SEHNR and FQNEAQ (reference sequence). CDR3 sequence: CVSSLPRFYEQYF. The CDR3 nucleotides read TGTGTCAGCAGCTTACCGCGGTTCTACGAGCAGTACTTC. Together with reference TRBV7-9 and TRBJ2-7, the CDR3 gives the full variable domain: DTGVSQNPRHKITKRGQNVTFRCDPISEHNRLYWYRQTLGQGPEFLTYFQNEAQLEKSRLLSDRFSAERPKGSFSTLEIQRTEQGDSAMYLCVSSLPRFYEQYFGPGTRLTVT.

The chain uses TRBV7-3 and TRBJ2-3; 9 nucleotides align to TRBD2. The germline gives CDR1 SGHTA, CDR2 FQGTGA. This CDR3 has 16 amino acids. V trimming: 0 bases; J trimming: 5 bases; junction bases outside the gene matches: 6. CDR3 loop: CASSLTVGLALDTQYF. For the CDR3, the DNA is TGTGCCAGCAGCTTAACCGTTGGACTAGCGCTAGATACGCAGTATTTT.

This clonotype was counted ten times or more. The chain has TRBV7-2 and TRBJ2-7, with D possibly matching TRBD1 (6 bases). The CDR3 consists of 15 residues. V shed 3 bases and J shed 0 bases, with 12 bases lying between them. Per germline, CDR1 SGHTA and CDR2 FQGNSA. The CDR3 here is CASSLTGLSSYEQYF. The CDR3 coding sequence is TGTGCCAGCAGCTTGACAGGTTTGAGCTCCTACGAGCAGTACTTC.

The chain employs TRBV7-2 and TRBJ2-1; D uncertain. The germline V gene has CDR1 SGHTA and CDR2 FQGNSA. The CDR3 loop spans 15 amino acids. Trimming left V 5 bases short and J 7 bases short, with 18 bases between. This CDR3 reads CASSRDEIVVNEQFF. The CDR3 DNA reads as TGTGCCAGCAGCCGCGACGAAATCGTAGTTAATGAGCAGTTCTTC. Full variable domain (rest looked up from reference TRBV7-2 and TRBJ2-1): GAGVSQSPSNKVTEKGKDVELRCDPISGHTALYWYRQSLGQGLEFLIYFQGNSAPDKSGLPSDRFSAERTGGSVSTLTIQRTQQEDSAVYLCASSRDEIVVNEQFFGPGTRLTVL.

At least ten counts were recorded for this clonotype. The chain recombines TRBV25-1 with TRBJ1-1; D might be TRBD1 (5 bases). The CDR3 is made up of 16 amino acids. Trimming left V 6 bases short and J 4 bases short, with 21 bases between. Germline V gene data show CDR1 as MGHDK and CDR2 as SYGVNS. The CDR3 loop reads CASRGIRRDGATEAFF. CDR3 nucleotide sequence: TGTGCCAGCAGGGGCATCCGAAGGGACGGAGCCACTGAAGCTTTCTTT.

The sample holds many counts of this clonotype. V is TRBV20-1 and J is TRBJ2-7; D might be TRBD2 (6 bases). This CDR3 has 13 residues. The V end was cut by 7 bases, the J end by 2 bases, with 15 bases between. Germline V gene data show CDR1 as DFQATT and CDR2 as SNEGSKA (reference sequence). CDR3 loop: CSGMGREPYEQYF. The CDR3 DNA is TGCAGTGGCATGGGGCGGGAACCCTACGAGCAGTACTTC.

This clonotype was detected many times. J is TRBJ2-1 and V is TRBV2; unclear D gene. This CDR3 has 14 amino acids. Deletions cut 1 base from V and 1 base from J, with 5 bases between. Germline V gives CDR1 SNHLY, CDR2 FYNNEI. The CDR3: CASSEVVSYNEQFF. The CDR3 DNA reads TGTGCCAGCAGTGAAGTAGTTTCCTACAATGAGCAGTTCTTC.